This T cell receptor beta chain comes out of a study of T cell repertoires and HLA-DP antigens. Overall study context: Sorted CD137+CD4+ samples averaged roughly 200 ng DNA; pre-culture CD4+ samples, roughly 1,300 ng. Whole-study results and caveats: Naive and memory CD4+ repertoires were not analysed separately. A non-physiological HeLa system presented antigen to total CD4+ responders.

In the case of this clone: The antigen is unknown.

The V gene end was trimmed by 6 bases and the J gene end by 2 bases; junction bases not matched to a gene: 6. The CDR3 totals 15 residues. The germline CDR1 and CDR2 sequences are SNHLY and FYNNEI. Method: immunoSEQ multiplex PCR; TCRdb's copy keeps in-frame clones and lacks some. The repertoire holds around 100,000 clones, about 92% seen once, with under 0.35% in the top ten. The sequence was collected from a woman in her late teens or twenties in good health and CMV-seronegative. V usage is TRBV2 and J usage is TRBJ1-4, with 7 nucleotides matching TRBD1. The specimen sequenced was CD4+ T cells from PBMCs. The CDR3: CASRLTGATNEKLFF. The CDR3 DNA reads TGTGCCAGCAGATTAACAGGGGCGACTAATGAAAAACTGTTTTTT.